This T cell receptor (beta chain) stems from a study of neurological immune-mediated disorders. The study's findings and limits: Falling below healthy controls, multiple sclerosis showed the least TCR clonal expansion, while HTLV-1-associated myelopathy showed the most.

The unsorted libraries were generated from a total of 2 million PBMCs, which had been stored in RNAlater at -80 C. A 10-nucleotide random UMI tagged transcripts in template-switch 5'RACE cDNA synthesis. Via MiXCR, TCRdb re-called the 5' RACE reads, giving one row per CDR3 protein. The data show about 120,000 distinct CDR3 sequences, about 3.2% seen once. This clonotype has at least ten counts. The target antigen is unknown. What was sequenced was PBMCs. This clonotype was obtained from a woman younger than 45 with multiple sclerosis.

The CDR3 DNA reads as TGTGCCAGCGGACAGGGGGCTGCGGATACGCAGTATTTT. Translated, it gives CASGQGAADTQYF. The chain is built from TRBV12-3 or TRBV12-4 and TRBJ2-3; 11 bases line up with TRBD1. V shed 8 bases, J shed 6 bases, and the junction held 4 bases outside the gene matches. CDR3 length: 13 amino acids.